What follows is one T cell receptor (beta chain) and its context. The record originates from a study of blood T cell repertoires in COVID-19. The assay was immunoSEQ multiplex PCR, and TCRdb's table has in-frame clones only and misses some. The table includes about 430,000 clones, 70% to 90% detected once. The CDR3 contains 14 residues. Trimming removed 4 bases from V and 8 bases from J, with 13 bases in between. Looked up from germline, CDR1 is SGDLS and CDR2 is YYNGEE. This receptor was identified in a woman in her late teens or twenties who had been exposed to COVID-19. This chain uses TRBV9 with TRBJ1-6; weak D call: TRBD1 (5 bases). The sample comprised PBMCs or T cells enriched from blood (not recorded which). In nucleotides, the CDR3 is TGTGCCAGCAGCAGACAAACCAGGGATTCACCCCTCCACTTT. This sequence encodes CASSRQTRDSPLHF. The full variable domain, its missing parts supplied by reference TRBV9 and TRBJ1-6, is DSGVTQTPKHLITATGQRVTLRCSPRSGDLSVYWYQQSLDQGLQFLIQYYNGEERAKGNILERFSAQQFPDLHSELNLSSLELGDSALYFCASSRQTRDSPLHFGNGTRLTVT.